These 12 T cell receptor beta chains were all obtained from the same sample, sequenced in a study of CD8 T cells in ankylosing spondylitis. Antigen specificity for these receptors is unknown. TCRdb reprocessed the 5' RACE reads with MiXCR, giving one entry per CDR3 protein. The repertoire holds 350,000 to 550,000 distinct CDR3 sequences, with roughly a quarter as singletons. Study results and caveats: Several highly homologous variants made up a TCR beta motif, and this motif appeared characteristic of ankylosing spondylitis blood.

Sequences were obtained from blood, either unsorted or a sorted T cell fraction (not recorded which). The receptors derive from a male donor with ankylosing spondylitis.

In its sample, this clonotype was seen many times. The chain couples TRBV12-3 or TRBV12-4 to TRBJ1-2, with 10 bases identical to TRBD1. The CDR3 sequence is 14 residues long. V shed 7 bases and J 4 bases; nucleotides not matched to a gene: 6. The CDR3 region has the DNA TGTGCCAGCACTCGACAGGGGGCGAGCTATGGCTACACCTTC. Amino acids: CASTRQGASYGYTF.

This clonotype turned up a few times. The gene calls are TRBV9 and TRBJ2-2; no clear D. Trimming took 4 bases from V and 6 from J, leaving 16 bases between them. Germline V CDR1 and CDR2: SGDLS, YYNGEE. This CDR3 is 15 amino acids long. The CDR3 region has the DNA TGTGCCAGCAGCCCTCAATCTACCCTATCCGGGGAGCTGTTTTTT. Translating gives CASSPQSTLSGELFF.

This clonotype was picked up a small number of times. The chain employs TRBV27 and TRBJ2-3; weak D call: TRBD2 (7 bases). V lost 1 base and J lost 3, with 14 bases in between. The germline V gene has CDR1 MNHEY and CDR2 SMNVEV (reference sequence). The CDR3 has 16 residues. CDR3 amino acids: CASSLWSRGGTDTQYF. The CDR3 DNA reads as TGTGCCAGCAGTTTATGGAGCAGGGGAGGGACAGATACGCAGTATTTT.

This chain uses TRBV15 with TRBJ2-1; TRBD2 matches at 9 bases. The ends lost 2 bases at V and 5 bases at J; junction bases unmatched: 4. The CDR3 spans 15 residues. Germline loops: CDR1 LNHNV, CDR2 YYDKDF (reference sequence). CDR3: CATSRPTSGNNEQFF. CDR3 nucleotides: TGTGCCACCAGCAGACCGACTAGCGGTAACAATGAGCAGTTCTTC.

The chain's CDR3 is CASRGRDGSSYEQYF. Written as DNA, the CDR3 is TGTGCCAGCAGAGGAAGGGACGGTAGCTCCTACGAGCAGTACTTC. The chain uses TRBV6-1 and TRBJ2-7; D could derive from TRBD1 or TRBD2 (5 bases each). Trimming took 6 bases from V and 0 from J, leaving 15 bases between them. The germline V gene has CDR1 MNHNS and CDR2 SASEGT. CDR3 length: 15 amino acids.

This clonotype was seen only a few times. The chain couples TRBV7-9 to TRBJ1-3; 9 nucleotides align to TRBD1. The germline V gene has CDR1 SEHNR and CDR2 FQNEAQ (reference sequence). The CDR3 is 16 residues long. The J segment lost 4 bases and the V segment lost 3 bases, leaving 7 bases of the junction unmatched. CDR3 sequence reads: CASSFQPGQGGNTIYF. DNA of the CDR3: TGTGCCAGCAGCTTTCAACCGGGACAGGGAGGAAACACCATATATTTT.

This clonotype was detected many times. The chain recombines TRBV5-1 with TRBJ2-1, with D possibly TRBD1 on 6 matching bases. Per the germline V gene, CDR1 is SGHRS and CDR2 is YFSETQ. This CDR3 is 13 amino acids long. V was cut by 4 bases and J by 5 bases, with 10 bases left in between. CDR3 nucleotide sequence: TGCGCCAGCAGCATTGGACAGCACAATGAGCAGTTCTTC. It encodes CASSIGQHNEQFF.

This clonotype was counted only a few times. V is TRBV2 and J is TRBJ2-5; 9 bases fit TRBD2. The CDR3 extends over 15 amino acids. The germline V gene has CDR1 SNHLY and CDR2 FYNNEI. V lost 3 bases and J lost 2; bases outside the gene matches: 4. The CDR3 loop reads CASSEVAGGQETQYF. CDR3 DNA sequence: TGTGCCAGCAGTGAGGTGGCGGGAGGGCAAGAGACCCAGTACTTC. The variable domain in full, with the rest retrieved from reference TRBV2 and TRBJ2-5, is EPEVTQTPSHQVTQMGQEVILRCVPISNHLYFYWYRQILGQKVEFLVSFYNNEISEKSEIFDDQFSVERPDGSNFTLKIRSTKLEDSAMYFCASSEVAGGQETQYFGPGTRLLVL.

The sample holds a few counts of this clonotype. The chain recombines TRBV6-1 with TRBJ1-2; D might be TRBD1 (5 bases). V gave up 6 bases and J gave up 4 bases, with 18 bases separating them. The CDR3 runs 15 residues. Germline V gives CDR1 MNHNS, CDR2 SASEGT. The DNA for the CDR3 is TGTGCCAGCAGCCGGGACCCCGGTCCCCCCTATGGCTACACCTTC. This sequence encodes CASSRDPGPPYGYTF.

The rearrangement joins TRBV11-2 to TRBJ2-2, with D perhaps assigned TRBD1 or TRBD2 (5 bases each). CDR1 SGHAT and CDR2 FQNNGV come from the germline V gene. V was trimmed by 8 bases and J by 2 bases, leaving 12 bases between them. This CDR3 is built from 14 residues. CDR3 sequence: CASGDGINTGELFF. CDR3 sequence (DNA): TGTGCCAGCGGGGACGGTATTAACACCGGGGAGCTGTTTTTT.

This clonotype was observed a few times. The gene calls are TRBV12-3 or TRBV12-4 and TRBJ2-7; TRBD2 is a possible D gene (7 bases). V shed 5 bases and J shed 5 bases, with 19 bases lying between them. The CDR3 covers 15 residues. The chain's CDR3 is CASSTIAGARHEQYF. The CDR3 DNA follows: TGTGCCAGCAGTACGATTGCGGGGGCGCGACACGAGCAGTACTTC.

The V gene is TRBV12-3 or TRBV12-4, the J gene TRBJ1-5; D gene ambiguous. V was trimmed by 3 bases and J by 6 bases, leaving 6 bases between them. The CDR3 consists of 12 residues. CDR3 loop: CASSFVGQPQHF. CDR3 in DNA: TGTGCCAGCAGTTTTGTAGGTCAGCCCCAGCATTTT.